This entry lists 27 T cell receptor beta chains sequenced from one sample in a study of post-analysis software for immune sequencing data. Prepared libraries of TCR beta cDNA carried unique molecular identifiers. TCRdb passed the PCR reads through MiXCR, listing each CDR3 protein once. The repertoire holds hundreds of thousands of distinct CDR3 sequences, around 60% seen once, with about 10% in the top ten. Antigens for these TCRs are unknown. General study results and limits: Relative to controls, patients had a few TRBV segments at higher frequency, with TRBV5-6, TRBV5-1 and TRBV20-1 among these.

Sequencing was carried out using blood. The receptors stem from a girl aged 2-10 years with multiple sclerosis.

The rearrangement links TRBV24-1 to TRBJ2-3; 7 positions agree with TRBD2. V lost 7 bases to trimming and J lost 5 bases; unmatched junction nucleotides: 14. CDR1 and CDR2 (germline): KGHDR, SFDVKD. The CDR3 spans 16 residues. The CDR3: CATSVLGGVEGDTQYF. The CDR3 DNA reads TGTGCCACCAGCGTCCTGGGGGGGGTCGAGGGAGATACGCAGTATTTT.

The chain carries TRBV12-3 or TRBV12-4 and TRBJ2-5; the D gene is possibly TRBD2 (7 bases). Matching the DNA end better, TRBJ2-7 makes the J call doubtful. CDR3 length: 15 residues. This CDR3 is CASSPPGGLGYEQYF. The CDR3 region has the DNA TGTGCCAGCAGTCCCCCCGGGGGGCTGGGCTACGAGCAGTACTTC.

This chain links TRBV5-1 with TRBJ2-7, with D tentatively TRBD1 or TRBD2 (5 bases each). With 3 bases removed from V and 7 bases from J, the gap between germline ends came to 11 bases. Germline V gene lookup returns CDR1 SGHRS and CDR2 YFSETQ. This CDR3 spans 12 amino acids. The CDR3 nucleotides are TGCGCCAGCAGCTGGGAATGGGGGGAGCAGTACTTC. It codes for CASSWEWGEQYF.

This clonotype appeared a single time. V usage is TRBV20-1 and J usage is TRBJ2-1, with 7 bases matching TRBD2. Losses at the gene ends were 3 bases for V and 8 bases for J; bases not matched to a gene: 10. The CDR3 loop spans 14 amino acids. CDR1 is DFQATT, CDR2 SNEGSKA, per germline (reference sequence). The CDR3 DNA sequence: TGCAGTGCTAGTCTTGCCGCGGGAGACCATGAGCAGTTCTTC. Its translation: CSASLAAGDHEQFF.

The sample holds a few counts of this clonotype. The chain recombines TRBV4-2 with TRBJ2-5, with D perhaps matching TRBD2 (7 bases). This CDR3 has 16 residues. CDR1 is LGHNA, CDR2 YNFKEQ, per germline. Trimming pared 1 base from V and 2 bases from J, leaving 14 bases between. The chain's CDR3 is CASSQVGEGTQETQYF. The CDR3 DNA reads TGTGCCAGCAGCCAAGTCGGGGAGGGGACACAAGAGACCCAGTACTTC.

The chain carries TRBV7-2 and TRBJ2-7; 7 bases are a match to TRBD2. The J call may be in error: the DNA end matches TRBJ2-5 better. This CDR3 region has 14 residues. Germline CDR1 SGHTA, CDR2 FQGNSA. CDR3 in amino acids: CASSSAGMGETQYF. For the CDR3, the DNA is TGTGCCAGCAGCTCAGCGGGGATGGGGGAGACCCAGTACTTC.

The chain is built from TRBV5-6 and TRBJ2-1, with D possibly being TRBD1 or TRBD2 (5 bases each). Trimming removed 0 bases at V and 4 bases at J, with 11 bases between. Germline V gene lookup returns CDR1 SGHDT and CDR2 YYEEEE. The CDR3 covers 15 residues. The CDR3 spells CASSLAGRTYNEQFF. Written as DNA, the CDR3 is TGTGCCAGCAGCTTGGCGGGACGGACGTACAATGAGCAGTTCTTC. Full variable domain (outside the CDR3, taken from reference TRBV5-6 and TRBJ2-1): DAGVTQSPTHLIKTRGQQVTLRCSPKSGHDTVSWYQQALGQGPQFIFQYYEEEERQRGNFPDRFSGHQFPNYSSELNVNALLLGDSALYLCASSLAGRTYNEQFFGPGTRLTVL.

CDR3 nucleotides: TGTGCCAGCAGCACCCGGACAGCTTACTATGGCTACACCTTC. Protein: CASSTRTAYYGYTF. This chain uses TRBV7-2 with TRBJ1-2, with D possibly TRBD1 on 6 matching bases. Germline V CDR1 and CDR2: SGHTA, FQGNSA. Trimming pared 5 bases from V and 3 bases from J, leaving 13 bases between. The CDR3 runs 14 residues.

This rearrangement joins TRBV10-3 to TRBJ2-1; D possibly corresponds to TRBD1 (6 bases). Germline V gene lookup returns CDR1 ENHRY and CDR2 SYGVKD. V shed 3 bases and J shed 5 bases, with 14 bases lying between them. CDR3 length: 15 residues. CDR3 region: CAISESQQGNNEQFF. The CDR3 DNA is TGTGCCATCAGTGAATCTCAACAGGGAAACAATGAGCAGTTCTTC.

V usage is TRBV6-5 and J usage is TRBJ2-5; unclear D gene. The CDR3 runs 14 residues. Between the trimmed V and J ends, which lost 5 bases and 4 bases, there was a span of 14 bases. Germline values: CDR1 MNHEY, CDR2 SVGAGI. The CDR3 spells CASSPQMELETQYF. The CDR3 DNA reads as TGTGCCAGCAGTCCCCAGATGGAGTTAGAGACCCAGTACTTC.

This clonotype came up a few times. This chain joins TRBV20-1 and TRBJ2-7, with D perhaps matching TRBD1 or TRBD2 (5 bases each). This CDR3 has 13 amino acids. Germline CDR1 reads DFQATT; CDR2 reads SNEGSKA (reference sequence). V was pared by 2 bases and J by 0 bases, with 8 bases between. The CDR3 DNA reads as TGCAGTGCTAGAAAGGGGAGCTCCTACGAGCAGTACTTC. Residues: CSARKGSSYEQYF.

This chain uses TRBV12-3 or TRBV12-4 with TRBJ1-5; 9 positions agree with TRBD1. V shed 5 bases, J shed 6 bases, and the junction held 8 bases outside the gene matches. This CDR3 region has 15 residues. The CDR3 reads CASSPPGQGTQPQHF. CDR3 nucleotides: TGTGCCAGCAGTCCTCCGGGACAGGGTACTCAGCCCCAGCATTTT.

Only a few counts were recorded for this clonotype. The rearrangement joins TRBV25-1 to TRBJ1-2; D uncertain. Germline V gene lookup returns CDR1 MGHDK and CDR2 SYGVNS. This CDR3 region has 12 residues. Trimming removed 2 bases at V and 7 bases at J, with 8 bases between. The CDR3 nucleotides read TGTGCCAGCAGTGAAGATAGGAGTGGCTACACCTTC. Encoded protein: CASSEDRSGYTF.

This clonotype was detected only once. This sequence joins TRBV27 and TRBJ2-5; 9 bases are a match to TRBD1. CDR1 and CDR2 from the germline V gene are MNHEY and SMNVEV (reference sequence). The CDR3 is 15 amino acids. V lost 6 bases, J lost 5 bases, and 10 bases stayed unmatched. CDR3 protein: CASSRWDRAEETQYF. CDR3 in DNA: TGTGCCAGCAGCCGATGGGACAGGGCCGAGGAGACCCAGTACTTC.

This rearrangement joins TRBV4-1 to TRBJ2-5; no firm D call. Deletions cut 4 bases from V and 4 bases from J, with 13 bases between. The CDR3 sequence is 14 residues long. Germline CDR1 is MGHRA and CDR2 is YSYEKL. The CDR3 bases are TGCGCCAGCAGCCGAATGGGGTGGGGAGAGACCCAGTACTTC. It codes for CASSRMGWGETQYF.

V gene TRBV29-1 combines with J gene TRBJ1-1, with D possibly being TRBD1 (5 bases). V lost 4 bases and J lost 4, with 22 bases in between. CDR1 SQVTM and CDR2 ANQGSEA come from the germline V gene. CDR3 size: 16 residues. The CDR3 DNA reads as TGCAGCGTTGTCGTCGGAAAAGCCTTCACAGGCACTGAAGCTTTCTTT. It yields the protein CSVVVGKAFTGTEAFF.

V is TRBV9 and J is TRBJ2-3; maybe TRBD2 (5 bases). There are 16 residues in the CDR3. Germline values: CDR1 SGDLS, CDR2 YYNGEE. V lost 0 bases to trimming and J lost 1 base, with 12 bases between them. CDR3 in DNA: TGTGCCAGCAGCGTAGGTAGCGACTCCGGCACAGATACGCAGTATTTT. Translated, it gives CASSVGSDSGTDTQYF.

The chain recombines TRBV9 with TRBJ2-1; the D gene could be TRBD1 or TRBD2 (5 bases each). Germline CDR1 reads SGDLS; CDR2 reads YYNGEE. The CDR3 covers 15 residues. The V end was cut by 4 bases, the J end by 4 bases, with 15 bases between. CDR3 protein: CASSLAPEGYNEQFF. The CDR3, as DNA: TGTGCCAGCAGCTTGGCCCCCGAGGGGTACAATGAGCAGTTCTTC.

V usage is TRBV6-6 and J usage is TRBJ2-5; 7 nucleotides line up with TRBD1. Near its end, the DNA agrees better with TRBJ2-7, so the J call may be wrong. This CDR3 is 12 amino acids long. The V gene's germline CDR1 is MNHNY and CDR2 SVGAGI (reference sequence). DNA of the CDR3: TGTGCCAGCAGTTACAGGGGGCGCGAGCAGTACTTC. Its protein product is CASSYRGREQYF.

This clonotype was found a few times. The chain recombines TRBV10-2 with TRBJ2-1, with a possible D match to TRBD1 (5 bases). This CDR3 is built from 13 residues. With 3 bases removed from V and 8 bases from J, the gap between germline ends came to 11 bases. CDR1 is WSHSY and CDR2 is SAAADI in the germline V gene. In nucleotides, the CDR3 is TGCGCCAGCAGTGATCAGGGCTTGGATGAGCAGTTCTTC. Its translation: CASSDQGLDEQFF.

This clonotype was found once. This chain uses TRBV12-3 or TRBV12-4 with TRBJ1-4; D is possibly TRBD1 (6 bases). The CDR3 contains 15 residues. Trimming removed 6 bases at V and 3 bases at J, with 14 bases between. CDR3 bases: TGTGCCAGCAGCCAAGCGGACAGAGCTAATGAAAAACTGTTTTTT. This codes for CASSQADRANEKLFF.

V gene TRBV20-1 combines with J gene TRBJ2-1; D unresolved. The V end lost 3 bases, the J end lost 6 bases, and 15 bases lay between the germline ends. The CDR3 consists of 14 residues. Germline loops: CDR1 DFQATT, CDR2 SNEGSKA (reference sequence). CDR3 region: CSASSLVSANEQFF. DNA of the CDR3: TGCAGTGCTAGTTCCCTAGTAAGTGCCAATGAGCAGTTCTTC.

This sequence joins TRBV6-5 and TRBJ2-7; D may be TRBD1 (5 bases). The CDR3 extends over 16 amino acids. Trimming took 2 bases from V and 3 from J, leaving 17 bases between them. The V gene's germline CDR1 is MNHEY and CDR2 SVGAGI. The CDR3 loop reads CASSYRGTRVLYEQYF. The CDR3 nucleotides read TGTGCCAGCAGTTACAGGGGTACAAGGGTTCTCTACGAGCAGTACTTC.

The chain couples TRBV2 to TRBJ2-5, with unresolved D. The CDR3 is 14 amino acids. Trimming removed 3 bases from V and 5 bases from J, with 13 bases in between. From germline, CDR1 is SNHLY and CDR2 FYNNEI. CDR3 loop: CASSDRSAPETQYF. Here the CDR3 DNA reads TGTGCCAGCAGTGATAGGTCGGCGCCCGAGACCCAGTACTTC.

The CDR3 DNA reads as TGTGCCAGCTCACCACGGAATGTCAGGACAGGGGAAGAGACCCAGTACTTC. Residues: CASSPRNVRTGEETQYF. The chain has TRBV18 and TRBJ2-5; 9 positions agree with TRBD1. Germline CDR1 KGHSH, CDR2 LQKENI. The CDR3 is 17 residues long. With 1 base clipped from V and 3 bases from J, the junction kept 9 bases outside the gene matches. The full variable domain, its missing parts supplied by reference TRBV18 and TRBJ2-5, is NAGVMQNPRHLVRRRGQEARLRCSPMKGHSHVYWYRQLPEEGLKFMVYLQKENIIDESGMPKERFSAEFPKEGPSILRIQQVVRGDSAAYFCASSPRNVRTGEETQYFGPGTRLLVL.

V and J are TRBV5-5 and TRBJ1-6; 7 nucleotides agree with TRBD1. Germline-derived CDR1 and CDR2 are SGHKS and YYEKEE (reference sequence). The CDR3 runs 15 residues. V lost 2 bases and J lost 10; bases outside the gene matches: 9. In nucleotides, the CDR3 is TGTGCCAGCAGCTTTACAGGGGAGATGGGCTCACCCCTCCACTTT. This codes for CASSFTGEMGSPLHF.

The J gene is TRBJ2-3, the V gene TRBV25-1; 9 bases align to TRBD2. Germline-derived CDR1 and CDR2 are MGHDK and SYGVNS. This CDR3 has 15 residues. With V trimmed by 4 bases and J by 2 bases, 4 bases remained unmatched. The CDR3 loop is CASSGSGGFTDTQYF. DNA for the CDR3: TGTGCCAGCAGTGGGAGCGGGGGGTTCACAGATACGCAGTATTTT.